The source of this TCR beta chain is a study of blood T cells in healthy people across ages. CDR3 length: 15 residues. Germline CDR1 reads LGHNA; CDR2 reads YNFKEQ. Of note for this clonotype: The junction does not match germline at one end; this may be a read error.

Primers used in a second PCR of about 6 to 11 cycles were a sample-barcoded 5' primer and a J-beta primer mix. TCRdb reprocessed the 5' RACE reads via MiXCR and lists one record per CDR3 protein. In the table there are about 1,400,000 distinct CDR3 sequences, roughly 59% of which are singletons. The V and J genes are TRBV4-2 and TRBJ1-2, with TRBD1 matching over 8 bases. This clonotype was obtained from a man aged 18 to 30 in good health. Source material: blood. The CDR3 DNA sequence: TGTGCCAGCAGCCAGACGGGACAGGAAACCTATGGCCACACCTTC. Translated: CASSQTGQETYGHTF.